This TCR beta chain appears in the sequencing data of a study of blood T cell repertoires in COVID-19. About the study: Acute and convalescent COVID-19 specimens originated in the United States, Italy and Spain. T cells, B-cell-depleted T cells, or PBMCs supplied cDNA or gDNA.

The CDR3 consists of 14 residues. V lost 5 bases to trimming and J lost 1 base, with 11 bases between them. Per germline, CDR1 PRHDT and CDR2 FYEKMQ (reference sequence). Per the original data handling: Amplifying reference gene primers gave estimates of nucleated cell counts. The table came from immunoSEQ multiplex PCR; TCRdb's copy has only in-frame clones and leaves some out. V and J calls and clone size follow that table, whereas D and trimming were derived from the DNA. The sample carries more than 90,000 clones, 81% recorded once. The V gene is TRBV13, the J gene TRBJ1-1; D possibly corresponds to TRBD1 (5 bases). The sequencing sample was made of peripheral blood. The receptor was derived from a man in his sixties with acute or convalescent COVID-19. In DNA, the CDR3 is TGTGCCAGCAGCCTGCAGGGTCAGAACACTGAAGCTTTCTTT. It encodes CASSLQGQNTEAFF.